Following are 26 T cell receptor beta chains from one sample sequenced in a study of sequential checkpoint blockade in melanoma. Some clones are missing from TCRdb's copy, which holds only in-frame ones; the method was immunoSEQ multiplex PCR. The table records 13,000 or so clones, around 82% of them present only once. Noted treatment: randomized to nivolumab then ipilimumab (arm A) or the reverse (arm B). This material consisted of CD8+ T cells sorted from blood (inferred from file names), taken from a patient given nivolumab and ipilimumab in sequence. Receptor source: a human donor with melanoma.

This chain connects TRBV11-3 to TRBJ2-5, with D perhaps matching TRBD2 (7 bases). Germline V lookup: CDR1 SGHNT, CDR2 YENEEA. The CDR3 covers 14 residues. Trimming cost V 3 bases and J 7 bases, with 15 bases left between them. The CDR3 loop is CASSFGGPGGTQYF. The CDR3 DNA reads TGTGCCAGCAGCTTCGGGGGGCCGGGTGGGACCCAGTACTTC.

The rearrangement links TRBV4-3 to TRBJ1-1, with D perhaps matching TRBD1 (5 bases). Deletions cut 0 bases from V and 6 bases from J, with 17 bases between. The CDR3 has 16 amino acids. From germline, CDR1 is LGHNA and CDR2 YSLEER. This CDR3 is CASSQEVPGQVAEAFF. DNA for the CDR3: TGCGCCAGCAGCCAAGAAGTGCCAGGGCAGGTGGCTGAAGCTTTCTTT.

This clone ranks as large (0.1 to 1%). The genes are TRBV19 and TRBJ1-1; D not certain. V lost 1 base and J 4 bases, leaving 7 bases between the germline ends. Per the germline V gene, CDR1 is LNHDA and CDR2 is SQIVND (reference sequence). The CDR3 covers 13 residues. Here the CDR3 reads CASSIVGSTEAFF. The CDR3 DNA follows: TGTGCCAGTAGTATAGTAGGGAGCACTGAAGCTTTCTTT.

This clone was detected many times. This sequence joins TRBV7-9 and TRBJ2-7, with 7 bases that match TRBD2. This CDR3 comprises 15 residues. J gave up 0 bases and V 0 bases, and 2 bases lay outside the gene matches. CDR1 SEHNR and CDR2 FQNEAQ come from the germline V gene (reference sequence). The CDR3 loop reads CASSLAGGDSYEQYF. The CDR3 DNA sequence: TGTGCCAGCAGCTTAGCGGGGGGGGACTCCTACGAGCAGTACTTC.

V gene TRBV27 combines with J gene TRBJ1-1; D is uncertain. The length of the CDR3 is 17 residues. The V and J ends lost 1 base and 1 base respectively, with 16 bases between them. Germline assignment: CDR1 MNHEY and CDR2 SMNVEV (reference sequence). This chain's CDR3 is CASSLFIGSGGNTEAFF. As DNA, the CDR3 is TGTGCCAGCAGTTTATTTATCGGGTCTGGTGGGAACACTGAAGCTTTCTTT.

The CDR3: CASSLQRGTWPEAFF. The CDR3, as DNA: TGTGCCAGCAGCCTTCAACGGGGGACGTGGCCTGAAGCTTTCTTT. V gene TRBV5-8 combines with J gene TRBJ1-1; D may be TRBD1 (5 bases). The V end was cut by 4 bases, the J end by 6 bases, with 19 bases between. The germline V gene encodes CDR1 SGHTS and CDR2 YDEGEE. CDR3 length: 15 amino acids.

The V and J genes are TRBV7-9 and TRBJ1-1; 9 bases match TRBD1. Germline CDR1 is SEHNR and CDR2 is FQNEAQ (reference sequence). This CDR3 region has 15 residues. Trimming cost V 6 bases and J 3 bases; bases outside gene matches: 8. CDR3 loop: CASRVRDRADTEAFF. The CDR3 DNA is TGTGCCAGCAGAGTCCGGGACAGGGCTGACACTGAAGCTTTCTTT.

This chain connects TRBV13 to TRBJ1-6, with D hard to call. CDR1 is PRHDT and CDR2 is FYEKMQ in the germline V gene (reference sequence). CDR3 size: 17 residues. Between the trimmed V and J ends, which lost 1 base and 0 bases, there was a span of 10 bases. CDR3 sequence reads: CASSLDATSSYNSPLHF. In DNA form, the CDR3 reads TGTGCCAGCAGCTTAGACGCCACGAGCTCCTATAATTCACCCCTCCACTTT.

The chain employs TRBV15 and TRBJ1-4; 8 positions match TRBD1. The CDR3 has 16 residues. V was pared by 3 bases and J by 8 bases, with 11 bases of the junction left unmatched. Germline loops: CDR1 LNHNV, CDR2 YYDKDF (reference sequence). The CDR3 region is CATSRRNRGALEKLFF. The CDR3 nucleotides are TGTGCCACCAGCAGGCGGAACAGGGGGGCATTGGAAAAACTGTTTTTT.

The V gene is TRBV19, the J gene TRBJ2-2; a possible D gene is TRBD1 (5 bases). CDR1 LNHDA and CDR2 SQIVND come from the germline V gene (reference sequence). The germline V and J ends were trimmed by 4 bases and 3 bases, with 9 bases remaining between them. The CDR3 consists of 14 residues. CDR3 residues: CASSRTGDTGELFF. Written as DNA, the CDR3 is TGTGCCAGTAGTAGAACAGGCGACACCGGGGAGCTGTTTTTT.

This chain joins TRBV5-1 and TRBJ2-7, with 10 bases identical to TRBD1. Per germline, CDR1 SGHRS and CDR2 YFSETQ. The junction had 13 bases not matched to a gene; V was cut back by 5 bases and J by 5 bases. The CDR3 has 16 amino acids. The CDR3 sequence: CASSLTGTGVLDEQYF. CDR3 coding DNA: TGCGCCAGCAGTTTGACCGGGACAGGGGTTTTAGACGAGCAGTACTTC. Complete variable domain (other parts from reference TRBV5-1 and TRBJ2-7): KAGVTQTPRYLIKTRGQQVTLSCSPISGHRSVSWYQQTPGQGLQFLFEYFSETQRNKGNFPGRFSGRQFSNSRSEMNVSTLELGDSALYLCASSLTGTGVLDEQYFGPGTRLTVT.

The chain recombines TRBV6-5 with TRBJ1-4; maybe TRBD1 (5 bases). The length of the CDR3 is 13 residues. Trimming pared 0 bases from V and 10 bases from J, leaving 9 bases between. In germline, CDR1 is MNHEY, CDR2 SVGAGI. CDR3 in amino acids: CASSYSSGGKLFF. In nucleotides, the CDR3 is TGTGCCAGCAGTTACTCTTCCGGGGGAAAACTGTTTTTT.

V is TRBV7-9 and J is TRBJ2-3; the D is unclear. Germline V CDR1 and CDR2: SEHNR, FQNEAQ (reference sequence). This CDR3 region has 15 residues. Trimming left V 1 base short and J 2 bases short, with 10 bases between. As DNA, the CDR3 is TGTGCCAGCAGCTTAGAGTACAGCCACACAGATACGCAGTATTTT. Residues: CASSLEYSHTDTQYF.

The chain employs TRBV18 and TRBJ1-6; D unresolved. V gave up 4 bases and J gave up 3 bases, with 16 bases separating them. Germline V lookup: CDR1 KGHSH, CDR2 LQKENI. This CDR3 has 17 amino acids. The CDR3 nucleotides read TGTGCCAGCTCACTAGAGCACGGCGGAGGCTATAATTCACCCCTCCACTTT. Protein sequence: CASSLEHGGGYNSPLHF.

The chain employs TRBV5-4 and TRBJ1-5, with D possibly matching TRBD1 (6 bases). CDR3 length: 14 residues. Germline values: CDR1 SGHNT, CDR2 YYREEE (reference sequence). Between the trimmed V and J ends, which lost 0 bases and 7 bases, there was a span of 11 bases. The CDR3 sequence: CASSLEGGAQPQHF. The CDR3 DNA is TGTGCCAGCAGCTTGGAAGGGGGGGCCCAGCCCCAGCATTTT.

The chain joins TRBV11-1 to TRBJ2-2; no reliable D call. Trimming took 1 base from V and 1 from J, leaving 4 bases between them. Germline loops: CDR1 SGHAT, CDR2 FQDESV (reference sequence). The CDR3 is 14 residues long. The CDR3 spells CASSLDRNTGELFF. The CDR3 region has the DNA TGTGCCAGCAGCTTAGATCGGAACACCGGGGAGCTGTTTTTT.

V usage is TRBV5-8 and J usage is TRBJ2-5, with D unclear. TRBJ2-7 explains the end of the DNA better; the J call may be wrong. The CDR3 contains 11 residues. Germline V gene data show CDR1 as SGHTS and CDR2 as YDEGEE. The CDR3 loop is CASGWGYEQYF. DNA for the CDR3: TGTGCCAGCGGGTGGGGCTACGAGCAGTACTTC.

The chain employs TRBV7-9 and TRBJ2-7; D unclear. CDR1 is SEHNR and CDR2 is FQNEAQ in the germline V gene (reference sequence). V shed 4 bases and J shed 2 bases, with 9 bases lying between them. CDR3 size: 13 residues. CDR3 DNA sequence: TGTGCCAGCAGCTCTTTACGGGCCTACGAGCAGTACTTC. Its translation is CASSSLRAYEQYF. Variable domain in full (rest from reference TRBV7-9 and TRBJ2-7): DTGVSQNPRHKITKRGQNVTFRCDPISEHNRLYWYRQTLGQGPEFLTYFQNEAQLEKSRLLSDRFSAERPKGSFSTLEIQRTEQGDSAMYLCASSSLRAYEQYFGPGTRLTVT.

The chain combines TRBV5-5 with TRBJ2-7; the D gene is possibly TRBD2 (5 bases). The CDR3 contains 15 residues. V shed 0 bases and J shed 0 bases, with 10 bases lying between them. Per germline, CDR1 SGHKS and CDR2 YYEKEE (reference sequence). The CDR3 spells CASSLGAGPSYEQYF. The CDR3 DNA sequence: TGTGCCAGCAGCTTGGGTGCGGGCCCCTCCTACGAGCAGTACTTC.

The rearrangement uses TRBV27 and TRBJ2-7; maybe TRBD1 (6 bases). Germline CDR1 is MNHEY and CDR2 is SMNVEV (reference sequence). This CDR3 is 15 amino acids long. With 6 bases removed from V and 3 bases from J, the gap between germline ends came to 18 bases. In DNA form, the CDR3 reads TGTGCCAGCAGCTGGGGGCCACCACCGATCTACGAGCAGTACTTC. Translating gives CASSWGPPPIYEQYF.

CDR3 amino acids: CASSLGGQGHEQYF. The CDR3 nucleotides read TGTGCCAGCAGCTTAGGGGGGCAGGGCCACGAGCAGTACTTC. The chain recombines TRBV7-8 with TRBJ2-7; D perhaps matches TRBD1 (6 bases). The germline V gene has CDR1 SGHVS and CDR2 FQNEAQ. The germline V and J ends were trimmed by 1 base and 5 bases, with 12 bases remaining between them. The CDR3 is 14 amino acids.

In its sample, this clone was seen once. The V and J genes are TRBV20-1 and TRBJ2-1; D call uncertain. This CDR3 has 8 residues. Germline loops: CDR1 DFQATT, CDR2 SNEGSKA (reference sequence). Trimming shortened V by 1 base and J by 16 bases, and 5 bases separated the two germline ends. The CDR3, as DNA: TGCAGTGCTAGAGTTGGCTTCTTC. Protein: CSARVGFF.

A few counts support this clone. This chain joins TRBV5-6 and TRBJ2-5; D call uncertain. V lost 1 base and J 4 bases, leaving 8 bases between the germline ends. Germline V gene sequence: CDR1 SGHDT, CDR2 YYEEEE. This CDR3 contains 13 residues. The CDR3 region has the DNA TGTGCCAGCAGCTTGAACTTTCTAGAGACCCAGTACTTC. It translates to CASSLNFLETQYF.

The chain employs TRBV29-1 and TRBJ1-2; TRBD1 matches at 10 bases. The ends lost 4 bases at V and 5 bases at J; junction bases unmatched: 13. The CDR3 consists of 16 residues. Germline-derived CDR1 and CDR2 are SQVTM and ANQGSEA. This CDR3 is CSVGPPRQGAGYGYTF. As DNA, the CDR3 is TGCAGCGTTGGACCCCCCCGACAGGGGGCCGGGTATGGCTACACCTTC.

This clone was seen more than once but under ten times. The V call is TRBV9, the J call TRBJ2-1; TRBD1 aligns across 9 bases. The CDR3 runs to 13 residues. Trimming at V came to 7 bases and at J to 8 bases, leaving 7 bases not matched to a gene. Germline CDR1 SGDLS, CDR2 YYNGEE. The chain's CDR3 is CASGEDRGYEQFF. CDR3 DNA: TGTGCCAGCGGGGAGGACAGGGGCTATGAGCAGTTCTTC.

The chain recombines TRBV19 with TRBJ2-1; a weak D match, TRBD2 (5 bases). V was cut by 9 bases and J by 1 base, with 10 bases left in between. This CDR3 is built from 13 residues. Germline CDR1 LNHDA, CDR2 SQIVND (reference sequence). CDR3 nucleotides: TGTGCCAGCAGGACTGATTCCTACAATGAGCAGTTCTTC. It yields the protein CASRTDSYNEQFF.